What follows describes a single T cell receptor (beta chain). Its antigen is not identified. The data were taken from a study of cytotoxic CD8 clonotypes in ibrutinib-treated CLL. Study background: Partial response was seen in around 25 patients and complete response in 2; after median about 70 months, about 14 stayed remitted, about 12 progressed.

Germline-derived CDR1 and CDR2 are SGHAT and FQNNGV. The CDR3 runs 15 residues. Unmatched junction bases numbered 1, after V lost 1 base and J lost 4 bases. Sequenced by immunoSEQ multiplex PCR; TCRdb stores in-frame clones only, minus some. Among approximately 84,000 clones listed, about 76% were seen once. Whole-study findings and limits: Public clonotypes were rare and shrank or held steady on treatment.

The sample in question was PBMCs, obtained after 12 months of ibrutinib treatment. V usage is TRBV11-2 and J usage is TRBJ2-5; TRBD2 agrees at 12 bases. The TCR comes from a human donor with chronic lymphocytic leukemia. CDR3 bases: TGTGCCAGCAGCTTAGGGACTAGCGGGACAGAGACCCAGTACTTC. This gives the protein CASSLGTSGTETQYF.